This T cell receptor (beta chain) was documented in a study of early T cells in non-severe SARS-CoV-2 infection. From the 5' RACE reads, TCRdb called clonotypes with MiXCR, one entry per CDR3 protein. The profile shows some 96,000 distinct CDR3 sequences, about 10% of them singletons. V lost 1 base, J lost 7 bases, and 13 bases lay in between. Germline lookup yields CDR1 LGHDT and CDR2 YNNKEL (reference sequence). This CDR3 region has 15 residues. This clonotype was detected a few times. The V call is TRBV3-1, the J call TRBJ1-4, with D possibly being TRBD1 (6 bases). The specimen comprised whole blood, sampled at baseline. The sequence came from an adult who was a healthcare worker with PCR-confirmed SARS-CoV-2 infection or an uninfected control (not recorded which). CDR3 amino acids: CASSQAMGAVEKLFF. The DNA for the CDR3 is TGTGCCAGCAGCCAAGCCATGGGGGCGGTTGAAAAACTGTTTTTT.